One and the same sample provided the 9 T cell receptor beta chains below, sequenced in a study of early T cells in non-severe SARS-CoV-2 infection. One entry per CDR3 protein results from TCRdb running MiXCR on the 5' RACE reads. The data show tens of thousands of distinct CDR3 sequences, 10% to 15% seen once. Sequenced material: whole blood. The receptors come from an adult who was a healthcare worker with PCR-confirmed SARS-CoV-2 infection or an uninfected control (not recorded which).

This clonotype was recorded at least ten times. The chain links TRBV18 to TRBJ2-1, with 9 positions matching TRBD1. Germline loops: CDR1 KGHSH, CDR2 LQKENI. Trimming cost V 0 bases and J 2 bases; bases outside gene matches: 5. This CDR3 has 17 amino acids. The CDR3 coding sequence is TGTGCCAGCTCACCACCGGTCACAGGGGGCCCCTACAATGAGCAGTTCTTC. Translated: CASSPPVTGGPYNEQFF.

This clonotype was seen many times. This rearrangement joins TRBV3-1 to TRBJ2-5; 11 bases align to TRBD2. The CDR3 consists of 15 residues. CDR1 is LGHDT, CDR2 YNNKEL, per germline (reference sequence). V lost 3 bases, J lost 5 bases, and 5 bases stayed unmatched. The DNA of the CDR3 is TGTGCCAGCAGCCAGTCCCCTAGCGGGGGGGAGACCCAGTACTTC. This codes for CASSQSPSGGETQYF.

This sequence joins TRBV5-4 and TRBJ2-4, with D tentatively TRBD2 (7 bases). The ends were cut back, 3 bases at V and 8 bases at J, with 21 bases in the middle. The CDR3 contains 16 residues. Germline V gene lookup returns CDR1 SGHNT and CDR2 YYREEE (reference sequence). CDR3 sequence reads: CASSSRLGGAKDIQYF. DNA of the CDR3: TGTGCCAGCAGCTCGCGCTTAGGGGGGGCCAAGGACATTCAGTACTTC.

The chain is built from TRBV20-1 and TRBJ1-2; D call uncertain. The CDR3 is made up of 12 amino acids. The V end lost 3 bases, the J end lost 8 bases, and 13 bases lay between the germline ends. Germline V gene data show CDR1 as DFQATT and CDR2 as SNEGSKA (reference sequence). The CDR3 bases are TGCAGTGCTAGTGGGAACATCCTGGGCTACACCTTC. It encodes CSASGNILGYTF.

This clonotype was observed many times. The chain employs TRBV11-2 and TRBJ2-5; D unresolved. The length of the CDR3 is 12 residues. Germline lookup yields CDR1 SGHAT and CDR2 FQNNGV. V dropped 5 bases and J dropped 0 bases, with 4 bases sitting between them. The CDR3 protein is CASSRDQETQYF. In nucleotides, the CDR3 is TGTGCCAGCAGCAGAGACCAAGAGACCCAGTACTTC.

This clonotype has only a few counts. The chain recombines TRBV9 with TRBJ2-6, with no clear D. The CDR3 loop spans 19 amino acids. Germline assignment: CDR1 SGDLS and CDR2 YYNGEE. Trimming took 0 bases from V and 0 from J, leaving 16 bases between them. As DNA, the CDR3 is TGTGCCAGCAGCGTAGGGTTGTGGCAGGCGACCTCTGGGGCCAACGTCCTGACTTTC. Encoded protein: CASSVGLWQATSGANVLTF.

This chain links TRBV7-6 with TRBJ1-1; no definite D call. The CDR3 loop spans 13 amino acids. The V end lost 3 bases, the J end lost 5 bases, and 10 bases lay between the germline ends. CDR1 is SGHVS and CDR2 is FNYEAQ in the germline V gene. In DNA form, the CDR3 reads TGTGCCAGCAGCTTGTTTAGAGAGACTGAAGCTTTCTTT. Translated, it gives CASSLFRETEAFF.

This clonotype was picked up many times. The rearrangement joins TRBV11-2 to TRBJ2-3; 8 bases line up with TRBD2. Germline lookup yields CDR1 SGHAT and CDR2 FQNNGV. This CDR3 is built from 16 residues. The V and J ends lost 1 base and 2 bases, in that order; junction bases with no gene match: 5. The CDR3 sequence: CASSLVWRGATDTQYF. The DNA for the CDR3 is TGTGCCAGCAGCTTAGTTTGGCGGGGGGCCACAGATACGCAGTATTTT.

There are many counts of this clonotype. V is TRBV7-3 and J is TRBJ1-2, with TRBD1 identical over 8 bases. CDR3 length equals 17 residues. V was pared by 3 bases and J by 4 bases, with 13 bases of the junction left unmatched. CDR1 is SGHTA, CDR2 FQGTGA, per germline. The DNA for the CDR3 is TGTGCCAGCAGCTTTTCAAATCGAGCAGGGACAGGCTATGGCTACACCTTC. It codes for CASSFSNRAGTGYGYTF.